One sample yielded the 24 T cell receptor beta chains listed below, sequenced in a study of response to subunit inactivated influenza vaccine. TCRdb passed the RT-PCR reads through MiXCR, listing each CDR3 protein once. The sample holds around 790,000 distinct CDR3 sequences, roughly 20% seen once. The source material was PBMCs from blood, sampled about 5 days after vaccination. The receptors derive from a man aged 45-60 years who received an inactivated influenza vaccine.

The chain combines TRBV6-6 with TRBJ1-1, with D possibly TRBD1 on 6 matching bases. Trimming cost V 2 bases and J 8 bases, with 12 bases left between them. The CDR3 extends over 13 amino acids. CDR1 and CDR2 (germline): MNHNY, SVGAGI (reference sequence). The CDR3 DNA is TGTGCCAGCAGTTACCGGGACAACCTGGAAGCTTTCTTT. Translating it yields CASSYRDNLEAFF.

This clonotype has at least ten counts. J is TRBJ2-2 and V is TRBV10-1; D is possibly TRBD2 (5 bases). Germline V gives CDR1 WNHNN, CDR2 SYGVQD (reference sequence). This CDR3 spans 14 amino acids. Trimming took 4 bases from V and 0 from J, leaving 6 bases between them. CDR3 region: CASSGGANTGELFF. The CDR3 region has the DNA TGCGCCAGCAGTGGGGGAGCGAACACCGGGGAGCTGTTTTTT.

This rearrangement joins TRBV7-8 to TRBJ1-4; D not resolved. The germline V and J ends were trimmed by 5 bases and 2 bases, with 18 bases remaining between them. The CDR3 loop spans 17 amino acids. Germline CDR1 and CDR2: SGHVS and FQNEAQ. CDR3 protein: CASSNLGRMATNEKLFF. CDR3 in DNA: TGTGCCAGCAGCAACCTGGGCAGGATGGCGACTAATGAAAAACTGTTTTTT.

This clonotype was recorded a few times. The chain uses TRBV20-1 and TRBJ1-2; D uncertain. The CDR3 contains 12 residues. Germline CDR1 is DFQATT and CDR2 is SNEGSKA (reference sequence). V lost 5 bases and J lost 1, with 8 bases in between. CDR3 sequence reads: CSALRDNYGYTF. The CDR3, as DNA: TGCAGTGCTTTAAGGGATAACTATGGCTACACCTTC.

This clonotype came up once. The genes are TRBV28 and TRBJ1-6, with 10 positions matching TRBD1. Germline CDR1 reads MDHEN; CDR2 reads SYDVKM. After removal of 6 bases from V and 3 bases from J, the junction contained 2 bases not matched to a gene. The CDR3 runs 15 residues. CDR3 DNA: TGTGCCAGCAGGACAGGGGGCGGCTATAATTCACCCCTCCACTTT. Its protein is CASRTGGGYNSPLHF.

This chain joins TRBV10-3 and TRBJ2-7, with 10 bases that match TRBD2. This CDR3 has 15 residues. With 4 bases clipped from V and 4 bases from J, the junction kept 7 bases outside the gene matches. Germline V lookup: CDR1 ENHRY, CDR2 SYGVKD. For the CDR3, the DNA is TGTGCCATCAGTGCAGGGACTAGCGAGAGGTACGAGCAGTACTTC. Amino acid sequence: CAISAGTSERYEQYF.

The chain combines TRBV11-2 with TRBJ2-7, with TRBD1 matching over 11 bases. CDR1 is SGHAT and CDR2 is FQNNGV in the germline V gene. V was pared by 3 bases and J by 6 bases, with 7 bases of the junction left unmatched. CDR3 length: 15 residues. CDR3: CASSFRTGGRGEQYF. The DNA for the CDR3 is TGTGCCAGCAGCTTCAGGACAGGGGGCCGAGGCGAGCAGTACTTC.

The sample holds a few counts of this clonotype. The chain joins TRBV12-3 or TRBV12-4 to TRBJ2-7; 9 bases agree with TRBD2. V lost 6 bases to trimming and J lost 10 bases; unmatched junction nucleotides: 7. The CDR3 contains 12 residues. Written as DNA, the CDR3 is TGTGCCAGCAGCCGTGGGACTAGCTCACAGTACTTC. It yields the protein CASSRGTSSQYF.

The J gene is TRBJ2-3, the V gene TRBV10-3, with 7 bases lining up with TRBD1. The CDR3 totals 15 residues. Germline loops: CDR1 ENHRY, CDR2 SYGVKD. J gave up 0 bases and V 7 bases, and 7 bases lay outside the gene matches. The CDR3 spells CAINKGQTSTDTQYF. The CDR3 region has the DNA TGTGCCATCAATAAGGGACAGACTAGCACAGATACGCAGTATTTT.

CDR3 loop: CASSFLSRGLAGGRVNEQFF. CDR3 sequence (DNA): TGTGCCAGCAGTTTTCTTTCACGGGGACTAGCGGGAGGGCGTGTCAATGAGCAGTTCTTC. The chain carries TRBV12-3 or TRBV12-4 and TRBJ2-1; 16 bases fit TRBD2. Losses at the gene ends were 3 bases for V and 6 bases for J; bases not matched to a gene: 14. CDR3 length: 20 amino acids.

This clonotype was counted between two and nine times. The CDR3 loop is CASSPRFGGSSDTQYF. Here the CDR3 DNA reads TGTGCCAGCAGCCCCCGGTTTGGCGGGAGTTCAGATACGCAGTATTTT. The chain has TRBV7-9 and TRBJ2-3; 7 bases are shared with TRBD2. The CDR3 consists of 16 residues. V shed 5 bases and J 4 bases; nucleotides not matched to a gene: 12. Germline CDR1 is SEHNR and CDR2 is FQNEAQ (reference sequence).

This clonotype was observed a few times. The rearrangement uses TRBV10-3 and TRBJ2-5; TRBD2 agrees at 8 bases. J gave up 5 bases and V 8 bases, and 19 bases lay outside the gene matches. This CDR3 region has 17 residues. The V gene's germline CDR1 is ENHRY and CDR2 SYGVKD. CDR3 amino acids: CAISRDRVAGGEETQYF. The CDR3 DNA is TGTGCCATCTCTCGCGACCGAGTGGCGGGGGGTGAGGAGACCCAGTACTTC.

This clonotype was seen a few times. The chain joins TRBV24-1 to TRBJ2-2; 7 nucleotides agree with TRBD2. Germline V CDR1 and CDR2: KGHDR, SFDVKD. V trimming: 7 bases; J trimming: 7 bases; junction bases outside the gene matches: 8. CDR3 length equals 14 residues. The CDR3 region is CATSERGELGELFF. Here the CDR3 DNA reads TGTGCCACCAGCGAGCGGGGAGAGCTCGGGGAGCTGTTTTTT.

The rearrangement links TRBV15 to TRBJ1-1; 9 bases line up with TRBD1. The V segment lost 1 base and the J segment 1 base; nucleotides outside the gene matches: 7. Germline CDR1 reads LNHNV; CDR2 reads YYDKDF (reference sequence). This CDR3 contains 17 residues. CDR3: CATSRGTGDPRNTEAFF. CDR3 DNA: TGTGCCACCAGCAGAGGGACAGGGGACCCACGGAACACTGAAGCTTTCTTT.

The chain carries TRBV7-8 and TRBJ2-7; no clear D. CDR1 is SGHVS, CDR2 FQNEAQ, per germline. The V end was cut by 1 base, the J end by 3 bases, with 7 bases between. This CDR3 has 13 amino acids. The CDR3 bases are TGTGCCAGCAGCTTAGACTTATACTACGAGCAGTACTTC. This sequence encodes CASSLDLYYEQYF.

This clonotype has only a few counts. The V and J genes are TRBV7-9 and TRBJ2-5; no definite D call. Trimming shortened V by 1 base and J by 1 base, and 10 bases separated the two germline ends. Germline values: CDR1 SEHNR, CDR2 FQNEAQ (reference sequence). The CDR3 contains 15 residues. CDR3 sequence reads: CASSLVVPIQETQYF. CDR3 sequence (DNA): TGTGCCAGCAGCTTAGTCGTTCCTATCCAAGAGACCCAGTACTTC.

The chain uses TRBV29-1 and TRBJ2-1; no definite D call. Germline V gives CDR1 SQVTM, CDR2 ANQGSEA. This CDR3 is built from 14 residues. Trimming removed 4 bases from V and 1 base from J, with 11 bases in between. The CDR3 nucleotides read TGCAGCGTTGGCTTGACATATTCCTACAATGAGCAGTTCTTC. Translating it yields CSVGLTYSYNEQFF.

This clonotype has a handful of counts. V usage is TRBV5-1 and J usage is TRBJ2-7; D not resolved. The CDR3 has 15 amino acids. V was trimmed by 4 bases and J by 0 bases, leaving 14 bases between them. In germline, CDR1 is SGHRS, CDR2 YFSETQ. CDR3 region: CASSPDGRYSYEQYF. DNA for the CDR3: TGCGCCAGCAGCCCGGACGGACGTTACTCCTACGAGCAGTACTTC.

This chain connects TRBV20-1 to TRBJ2-7; 7 bases map to TRBD1. CDR1 DFQATT and CDR2 SNEGSKA come from the germline V gene (reference sequence). The junction had 5 bases not matched to a gene; V was cut back by 6 bases and J by 3 bases. This CDR3 has 12 residues. CDR3 sequence (DNA): TGCAGTGCGAGGGACAGTTTCTACGAGCAGTACTTC. Its translation: CSARDSFYEQYF.

V is TRBV4-2 and J is TRBJ2-3, with D perhaps TRBD2 (5 bases). This CDR3 region has 15 residues. The V gene's germline CDR1 is LGHNA and CDR2 YNFKEQ. Trimming pared 1 base from V and 2 bases from J, leaving 10 bases between. The DNA for the CDR3 is TGTGCCAGCAGCCAAGCCTCTCGGGACACAGATACGCAGTATTTT. Translating it yields CASSQASRDTDTQYF.

This clonotype was counted a few times. The gene calls are TRBV7-8 and TRBJ1-2, with D possibly TRBD1 on 6 matching bases. Trimming removed 0 bases at V and 4 bases at J, with 9 bases between. CDR3 length equals 14 residues. CDR1 is SGHVS, CDR2 FQNEAQ, per germline. CDR3 residues: CASSLAGRGYGYTF. As DNA, the CDR3 is TGTGCCAGCAGCTTAGCAGGCAGGGGCTATGGCTACACCTTC.

This clonotype was seen at least ten times. The chain has TRBV5-1 and TRBJ2-7; D is unclear. The CDR3 sequence is 15 residues long. Germline loops: CDR1 SGHRS, CDR2 YFSETQ. V was trimmed by 2 bases and J by 2 bases, leaving 14 bases between them. CDR3 sequence: CASSLSGNPTYEQYF. As DNA, the CDR3 is TGCGCCAGCAGCTTAAGTGGGAATCCTACCTACGAGCAGTACTTC.

This clonotype was observed a handful of times. This chain connects TRBV5-1 to TRBJ2-7; 8 positions agree with TRBD1. V was clipped by 3 bases and J by 0 bases; unmatched bases: 8. This CDR3 has 16 amino acids. Germline V lookup: CDR1 SGHRS, CDR2 YFSETQ. CDR3 sequence: CASSSKTGTGSYEQYF. The CDR3 DNA reads TGCGCCAGCAGCTCGAAGACCGGGACAGGCTCCTACGAGCAGTACTTC.

This clonotype was picked up a small number of times. This chain connects TRBV6-1 to TRBJ2-7; weak D call: TRBD2 (6 bases). From germline, CDR1 is MNHNS and CDR2 SASEGT. The germline V and J ends were trimmed by 7 bases and 0 bases, with 16 bases remaining between them. This CDR3 is built from 15 residues. DNA for the CDR3: TGTGCCAGCACGGGCCCGGGACTTTTCTCCTACGAGCAGTACTTC. It specifies CASTGPGLFSYEQYF.